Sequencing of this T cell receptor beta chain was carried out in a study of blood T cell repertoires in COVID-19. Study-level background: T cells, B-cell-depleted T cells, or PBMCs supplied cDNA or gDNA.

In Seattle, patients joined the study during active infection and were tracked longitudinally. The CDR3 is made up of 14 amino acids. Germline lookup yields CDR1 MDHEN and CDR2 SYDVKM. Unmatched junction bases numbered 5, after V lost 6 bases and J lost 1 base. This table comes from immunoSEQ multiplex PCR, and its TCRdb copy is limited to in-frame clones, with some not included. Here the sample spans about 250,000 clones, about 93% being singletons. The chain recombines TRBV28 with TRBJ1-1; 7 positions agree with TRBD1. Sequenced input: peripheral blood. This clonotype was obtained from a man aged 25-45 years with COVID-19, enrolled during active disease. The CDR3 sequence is CASRPQGRNTEAFF. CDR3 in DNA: TGTGCCAGCAGGCCACAGGGGCGGAACACTGAAGCTTTCTTT.